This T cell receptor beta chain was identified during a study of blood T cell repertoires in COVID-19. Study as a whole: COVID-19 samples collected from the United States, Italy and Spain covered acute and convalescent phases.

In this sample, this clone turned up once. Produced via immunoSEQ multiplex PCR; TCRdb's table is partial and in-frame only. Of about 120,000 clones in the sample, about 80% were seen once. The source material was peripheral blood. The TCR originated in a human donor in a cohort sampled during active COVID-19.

Here the CDR3 DNA reads TGTGCCAGCAGCCTACAGGGGGCTGATGGCTACACCTTC. Translation: CASSLQGADGYTF. The chain employs TRBV7-9 and TRBJ1-2; 9 nucleotides align to TRBD1. CDR1 is SEHNR, CDR2 FQNEAQ, per germline (reference sequence). With V trimmed by 5 bases and J by 6 bases, 4 bases remained unmatched. The CDR3 contains 13 residues.